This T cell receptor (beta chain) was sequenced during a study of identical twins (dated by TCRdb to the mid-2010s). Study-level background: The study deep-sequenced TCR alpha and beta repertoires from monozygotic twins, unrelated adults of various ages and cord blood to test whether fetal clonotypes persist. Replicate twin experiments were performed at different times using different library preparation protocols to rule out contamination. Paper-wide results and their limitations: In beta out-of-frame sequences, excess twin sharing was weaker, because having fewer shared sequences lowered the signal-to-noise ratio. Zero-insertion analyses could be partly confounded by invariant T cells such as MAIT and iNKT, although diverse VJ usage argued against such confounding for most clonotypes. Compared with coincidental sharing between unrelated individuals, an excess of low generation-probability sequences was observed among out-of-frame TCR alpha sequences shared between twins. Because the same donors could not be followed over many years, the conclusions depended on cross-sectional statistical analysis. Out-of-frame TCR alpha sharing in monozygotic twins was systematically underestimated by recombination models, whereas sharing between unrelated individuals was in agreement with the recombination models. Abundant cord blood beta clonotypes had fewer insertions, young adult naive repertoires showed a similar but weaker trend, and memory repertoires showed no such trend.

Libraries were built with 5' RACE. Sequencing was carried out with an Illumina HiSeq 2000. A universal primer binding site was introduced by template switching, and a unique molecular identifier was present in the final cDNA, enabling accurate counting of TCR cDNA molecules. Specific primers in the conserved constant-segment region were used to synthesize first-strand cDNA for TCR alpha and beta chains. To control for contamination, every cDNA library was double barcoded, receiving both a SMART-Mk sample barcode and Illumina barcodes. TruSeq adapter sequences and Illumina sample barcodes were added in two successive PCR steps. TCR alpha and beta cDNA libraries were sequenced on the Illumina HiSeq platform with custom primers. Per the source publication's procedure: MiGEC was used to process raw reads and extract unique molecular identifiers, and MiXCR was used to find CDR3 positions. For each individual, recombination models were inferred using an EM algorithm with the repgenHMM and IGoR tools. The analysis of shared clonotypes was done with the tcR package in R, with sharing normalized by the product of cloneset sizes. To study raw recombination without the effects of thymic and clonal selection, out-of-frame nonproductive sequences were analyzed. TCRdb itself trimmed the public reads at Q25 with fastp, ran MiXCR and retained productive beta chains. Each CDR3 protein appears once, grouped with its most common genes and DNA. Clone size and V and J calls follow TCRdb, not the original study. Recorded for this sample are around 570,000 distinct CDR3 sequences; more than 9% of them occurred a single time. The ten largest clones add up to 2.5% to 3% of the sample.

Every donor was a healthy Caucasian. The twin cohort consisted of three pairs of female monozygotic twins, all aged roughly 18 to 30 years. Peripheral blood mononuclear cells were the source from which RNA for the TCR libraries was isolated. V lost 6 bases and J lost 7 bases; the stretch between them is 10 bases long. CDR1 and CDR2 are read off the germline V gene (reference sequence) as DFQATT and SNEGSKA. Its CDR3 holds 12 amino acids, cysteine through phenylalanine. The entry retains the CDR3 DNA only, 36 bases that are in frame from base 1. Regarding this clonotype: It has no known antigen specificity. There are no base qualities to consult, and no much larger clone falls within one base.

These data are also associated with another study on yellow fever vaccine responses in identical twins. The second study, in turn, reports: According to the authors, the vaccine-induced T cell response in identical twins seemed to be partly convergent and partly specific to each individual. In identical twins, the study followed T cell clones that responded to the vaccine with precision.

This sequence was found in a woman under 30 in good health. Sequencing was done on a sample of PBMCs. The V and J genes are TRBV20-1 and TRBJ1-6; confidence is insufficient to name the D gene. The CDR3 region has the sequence CSALKQNSPLHF. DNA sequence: TGCAGTGCCCTAAAACAGAATTCACCCCTCCACTTT.